What follows are 24 T cell receptor beta chains derived from one specimen sequenced in a study of cytomegalovirus exposure and HLA in healthy donors. Libraries were prepared by immunoSEQ multiplex PCR; TCRdb keeps only in-frame clonotypes and omits some of them. Of roughly 75,000 clones listed, approximately 93% are singletons. Sequenced input: PBMCs. The receptor set was obtained from a young woman in good health and CMV-seronegative.

The chain uses TRBV19 and TRBJ2-5; TRBD2 might be the D (6 bases). The V gene lost 1 base and the J gene lost 5 bases, with 11 bases spanning the gap. Germline V gene sequence: CDR1 LNHDA, CDR2 SQIVND (reference sequence). The CDR3 loop spans 14 amino acids. CDR3 in DNA: TGTGCCAGTAGTATAGGAGGAGGGTTGGAGACCCAGTACTTC. As protein: CASSIGGGLETQYF.

In nucleotides, the CDR3 is TGTGCCAGCAGTTTCGGACAGGGGTCCTCCTACGAGCAGTACTTC. This gives the protein CASSFGQGSSYEQYF. This chain joins TRBV2 and TRBJ2-7; 9 nucleotides agree with TRBD1. This CDR3 is built from 15 residues. Germline CDR1 reads SNHLY; CDR2 reads FYNNEI. Trimming cost V 5 bases and J 0 bases; bases outside gene matches: 5.

The chain has TRBV14 and TRBJ2-5; D unclear. Germline V gives CDR1 SGHDN, CDR2 FVKESK. CDR3 size: 15 residues. With 4 bases removed from V and 0 bases from J, the gap between germline ends came to 12 bases. CDR3: CASSPLYTNQETQYF. CDR3 DNA sequence: TGTGCCAGCAGCCCACTATATACAAACCAAGAGACCCAGTACTTC.

The chain uses TRBV5-1 and TRBJ2-5, with 11 bases that match TRBD2. With V trimmed by 1 base and J by 5 bases, 1 base remained unmatched. This CDR3 region has 14 residues. Germline CDR1 SGHRS, CDR2 YFSETQ. The CDR3 nucleotides read TGCGCCAGCAGCTTGACTAGCGGGAGTGAGACCCAGTACTTC. This codes for CASSLTSGSETQYF.

This chain joins TRBV28 and TRBJ1-6; D is unclear. Germline V gene data show CDR1 as MDHEN and CDR2 as SYDVKM. The V end was cut by 8 bases, the J end by 13 bases, with 12 bases between. The CDR3 runs to 11 residues. The CDR3 nucleotides read TGTGCCAGCCGCGGGCTGCGCCCCCTCCACTTT. Amino acid sequence: CASRGLRPLHF.

This clone was picked up one time. V gene TRBV19 combines with J gene TRBJ1-1; 7 bases fit TRBD1. Germline V gene data show CDR1 as LNHDA and CDR2 as SQIVND (reference sequence). This CDR3 region has 15 residues. The V segment lost 7 bases and the J segment 1 base; nucleotides outside the gene matches: 9. The CDR3 DNA sequence: TGTGCCAGTACCAAGGGGGCGTTCCCGAACACTGAAGCTTTCTTT. It specifies CASTKGAFPNTEAFF.

The V gene is TRBV19, the J gene TRBJ2-2; TRBD2 aligns across 9 bases. The CDR3 totals 18 residues. V trimming: 6 bases; J trimming: 5 bases; junction bases outside the gene matches: 16. Germline CDR1 is LNHDA and CDR2 is SQIVND (reference sequence). This CDR3 reads CASSPRGLALATTGELFF. The CDR3 bases are TGTGCCAGTAGCCCCCGGGGACTAGCCCTTGCGACAACCGGGGAGCTGTTTTTT.

A single count supports this clone. This chain joins TRBV4-1 and TRBJ2-2; 10 nucleotides align to TRBD2. The germline CDR1 and CDR2 sequences are MGHRA and YSYEKL. Losses at the gene ends were 6 bases for V and 5 bases for J; bases not matched to a gene: 3. The CDR3 sequence is 14 residues long. In DNA form, the CDR3 reads TGCGCCAGCAGAGATAGCGGGAGGACCGGGGAGCTGTTTTTT. Its translation: CASRDSGRTGELFF.

This rearrangement joins TRBV27 to TRBJ1-1; 8 bases map to TRBD1. J lost 1 base, V lost 2 bases, and 3 bases had no gene match. The CDR3 has 15 residues. Germline CDR1 and CDR2: MNHEY and SMNVEV (reference sequence). The CDR3 bases are TGTGCCAGCAGTTTAATCGGGACAGGGAACACTGAAGCTTTCTTT. Residues: CASSLIGTGNTEAFF.

The gene calls are TRBV4-2 and TRBJ1-5, with a possible D match to TRBD1 (6 bases). Germline V lookup: CDR1 LGHNA, CDR2 YNFKEQ. CDR3 size: 16 residues. Trimming stripped 0 bases from V and 5 bases from J, with 14 bases between. This CDR3 is CASSQDPGARDQPQHF. CDR3 bases: TGTGCCAGCAGCCAAGATCCAGGGGCAAGGGATCAGCCCCAGCATTTT.

The chain carries TRBV2 and TRBJ2-3; 7 positions agree with TRBD2. The CDR3 sequence is 13 residues long. CDR1 SNHLY and CDR2 FYNNEI come from the germline V gene. V lost 6 bases to trimming and J lost 6 bases; unmatched junction nucleotides: 6. In DNA form, the CDR3 reads TGTGCCAGCAGAGAAATTAGCGGGGATACGCAGTATTTT. Protein: CASREISGDTQYF.

The rearrangement joins TRBV7-9 to TRBJ2-3; TRBD2 is a possible D gene (5 bases). The CDR3 length is 15 residues. Germline assignment: CDR1 SEHNR and CDR2 FQNEAQ (reference sequence). V lost 6 bases to trimming and J lost 4 bases, with 17 bases between them. CDR3 amino acids: CASSTRDRQADTQYF. The CDR3 coding sequence is TGTGCCAGCAGTACACGGGATCGGCAGGCAGATACGCAGTATTTT.

This chain joins TRBV6-1 and TRBJ1-1, with TRBD1 matching 7 bases. This CDR3 has 17 residues. From germline, CDR1 is MNHNS and CDR2 SASEGT. V shed 2 bases, J shed 6 bases, and the junction held 15 bases outside the gene matches. CDR3 protein: CASSEYATGFVGAEAFF. In nucleotides, the CDR3 is TGTGCCAGCAGTGAATACGCGACAGGGTTTGTTGGGGCTGAAGCTTTCTTT.

This clone appeared once. The genes are TRBV4-1 and TRBJ2-1, with D uncertain. The CDR3 length is 13 residues. V lost 4 bases and J 5 bases, leaving 9 bases between the germline ends. Germline V lookup: CDR1 MGHRA, CDR2 YSYEKL. The CDR3 bases are TGCGCCAGCAGCCCCCCGCTAAACAATGAGCAGTTCTTC. This sequence encodes CASSPPLNNEQFF.

The chain combines TRBV9 with TRBJ1-4, with TRBD1 as a possible D gene (6 bases). V was pared by 3 bases and J by 6 bases, with 12 bases between. The CDR3 loop spans 14 amino acids. The germline gives CDR1 SGDLS, CDR2 YYNGEE. The CDR3 bases are TGTGCCAGCAGCGCCTCGGACAGTTATGAAAAACTGTTTTTT. It specifies CASSASDSYEKLFF.

The chain combines TRBV30 with TRBJ2-1; 8 positions agree with TRBD1. The CDR3 sequence is 18 residues long. Trimming at V came to 2 bases and at J to 2 bases, leaving 14 bases not matched to a gene. Germline lookup yields CDR1 GTSNPN and CDR2 SVGIG (reference sequence). CDR3 DNA: TGTGCCTGGAGTCCCAGTCCCGTGGGGACAGGAACCTACAATGAGCAGTTCTTC. Translated: CAWSPSPVGTGTYNEQFF.

The chain links TRBV27 to TRBJ2-7; no clear D. CDR3 length: 13 amino acids. Germline-derived CDR1 and CDR2 are MNHEY and SMNVEV (reference sequence). CDR3 nucleotides: TGTGTCACCAGCGCGCGAAAGAGCTACGAGCAGTACTTC. Translating gives CVTSARKSYEQYF.

As to this clone: At one of its ends the junction is not consistent with the germline gene, which may arise from a read error. This sequence joins TRBV7-7 and TRBJ1-1; weak D call: TRBD1 (5 bases). Germline values: CDR1 SSHAT, CDR2 FNYEAQ (reference sequence). The CDR3 is 15 amino acids. The CDR3 DNA follows: TGTGCTAGCAGCCCCCTAATAGGGGTGAACACTGAAGCTTTCTTT. This gives the protein CASSPLIGVNTEAFF.

The V gene is TRBV5-6, the J gene TRBJ2-5, with 8 positions matching TRBD1. The J segment lost 2 bases and the V segment lost 4 bases, leaving 4 bases of the junction unmatched. The CDR3 has 14 amino acids. CDR1 is SGHDT and CDR2 is YYEEEE in the germline V gene. The CDR3 sequence is CASSKRTGQETQYF. In DNA form, the CDR3 reads TGTGCCAGCAGCAAACGGACAGGGCAAGAGACCCAGTACTTC. The full variable domain, in which reference TRBV5-6 and TRBJ2-5 provide the parts outside the CDR3, is DAGVTQSPTHLIKTRGQQVTLRCSPKSGHDTVSWYQQALGQGPQFIFQYYEEEERQRGNFPDRFSGHQFPNYSSELNVNALLLGDSALYLCASSKRTGQETQYFGPGTRLLVL.

This sequence joins TRBV7-2 and TRBJ2-5; a weak D match, TRBD2 (5 bases). V shed 5 bases and J shed 7 bases, with 14 bases lying between them. Germline assignment: CDR1 SGHTA and CDR2 FQGNSA. CDR3 size: 13 residues. CDR3 sequence reads: CASSLERIGTQYF. CDR3 nucleotides: TGTGCCAGCAGCCTAGAGCGGATTGGGACCCAGTACTTC.

The chain carries TRBV28 and TRBJ1-5; D might be TRBD1 (6 bases). The CDR3 is 15 residues long. Germline values: CDR1 MDHEN, CDR2 SYDVKM. V was clipped by 1 base and J by 1 base, with 8 bases between them. In DNA, the CDR3 is TGTGCCAGCAGTTTATCCAGGGGAAGCAATCAGCCCCAGCATTTT. Translation: CASSLSRGSNQPQHF.

J is TRBJ1-2 and V is TRBV5-6; possible D gene TRBD1, 5 bases. V lost 4 bases to trimming and J lost 10 bases, with 14 bases between them. Germline CDR1 and CDR2: SGHDT and YYEEEE. The CDR3 contains 12 residues. The CDR3 spells CASSPNTGDYTF. The CDR3 DNA follows: TGTGCCAGCAGCCCCAATACAGGAGACTACACCTTC.

The chain uses TRBV29-1 and TRBJ2-1; 9 positions match TRBD1. CDR1 and CDR2 from the germline V gene are SQVTM and ANQGSEA. The V and J ends lost 3 bases and 7 bases, in that order; junction bases with no gene match: 4. This CDR3 spans 13 amino acids. The DNA of the CDR3 is TGCAGCGTTGAGGGACAGGGCTTAAATGAGCAGTTCTTC. This encodes CSVEGQGLNEQFF.

V and J are TRBV5-1 and TRBJ1-2; 8 nucleotides agree with TRBD1. In germline, CDR1 is SGHRS, CDR2 YFSETQ. There are 14 residues in the CDR3. V lost 3 bases, J lost 3 bases, and 4 bases stayed unmatched. As DNA, the CDR3 is TGCGCCAGCAGCTGGACAGGGAAGGACTATGGCTACACCTTC. Translating it yields CASSWTGKDYGYTF.